This TCR beta chain emerged from a study of blood T cell repertoires in COVID-19. For the study at large: The origin of the acute and convalescent COVID-19 samples was the United States, Italy and Spain.

Trimming took off 7 bases at V and 6 bases at J, with 12 bases between the two ends. The CDR3 covers 12 residues. Sequencing was performed with immunoSEQ multiplex PCR; in TCRdb, only in-frame clones are kept and a portion is missing. Of fewer than 200,000 clones listed, under 85% are singletons. The source is a man between 65 and 85 years old with acute or convalescent COVID-19. The chain carries TRBV12-3 or TRBV12-4 and TRBJ1-1; D unclear. The sequenced material came from peripheral blood. The CDR3 reads CASTPGRAEAFF. The CDR3 DNA reads TGTGCCAGCACCCCGGGGAGAGCTGAAGCTTTCTTT.